This TCR beta chain derives from a study of blood T cell repertoires in COVID-19. The repertoire was sequenced with immunoSEQ multiplex PCR; TCRdb's copy has only in-frame clones and lacks some. The table includes 220,000 or so clones, 90% detected once. Exposed study participants had met a COVID-19 case within 2 weeks before entry. Germline CDR1 LNHNV, CDR2 YYDKDF (reference sequence). CDR3 length: 14 amino acids. V shed 4 bases and J 6 bases; nucleotides not matched to a gene: 6. The source material was PBMCs or T cells enriched from blood (not recorded which). This receptor was obtained from a man aged 30 to 39 who had been exposed to COVID-19. This sequence joins TRBV15 and TRBJ1-5; 7 nucleotides agree with TRBD1. The CDR3 DNA follows: TGTGCCACCAGCAAAGGGGGCGCGGGTCAGCCCCAGCATTTT. It yields the protein CATSKGGAGQPQHF.